A selection of T cell receptor beta chains follows, all from one sample in a study of response to subunit inactivated influenza vaccine. From the RT-PCR reads, TCRdb called clonotypes with MiXCR, one entry per CDR3 protein. The sample consists of fewer than 250,000 distinct CDR3 sequences, around an eighth of them appearing once. This material consisted of CD8+ T cells sorted from PBMCs, taken around 5 days after vaccination. These receptors were obtained from a man in his fifties or sixties who received an inactivated influenza vaccine. CDR3s include the opening cysteine and the closing phenylalanine or tryptophan. A D gene is named only where the DNA matches it firmly. The size field is filled for only some rows; it gives once, few, many or a size class.

TRBV7-9,TRBJ2-2,-,TRBD2,17,CASSSSKWTSGTGELFF,TGTGCCAGCAGCTCATCTAAATGGACTAGTGGAACCGGGGAGCTGTTTTTT
TRBV20-1,TRBJ1-1,many,TRBD1,15,CSARDIEGASTEAFF,TGCAGTGCTAGAGATATTGAGGGGGCGAGCACTGAAGCTTTCTTT
TRBV14,TRBJ1-2,-,TRBD1,17,CASSQEGWTGANYGYTF,TGTGCCAGCAGCCAAGAAGGATGGACAGGAGCTAACTATGGCTACACCTTC
TRBV15,TRBJ2-1,-,-,16,CATSRAQRISYNEQFF,TGTGCCACCAGCAGAGCCCAGAGGATCTCCTACAATGAGCAGTTCTTC
TRBV7-9,TRBJ2-2,many,-,15,CASTPRSGDTGELFF,TGTGCCAGCACTCCCCGGAGCGGAGACACCGGGGAGCTGTTTTTT
TRBV2,TRBJ2-3,many,-,15,CASSEVGGSTDTQYF,TGTGCCAGCAGTGAAGTTGGGGGTAGCACAGATACGCAGTATTTT
TRBV6-5,TRBJ1-5,many,-,18,CASSYSLLGGHSNQPQHF,TGTGCCAGCAGTTACTCCTTACTGGGTGGCCATAGCAATCAGCCCCAGCATTTT
TRBV5-6,TRBJ2-6,many,-,19,CASKSDGPYLLSGANVLTF,TGTGCCAGCAAGTCCGACGGGCCTTACCTTCTGAGTGGGGCCAACGTCCTGACTTTC
TRBV20-1,TRBJ2-1,many,TRBD2,15,CSARETSGGAYEQFF,TGCAGTGCTAGAGAGACTAGCGGGGGGGCCTATGAGCAGTTCTTC
TRBV28,TRBJ2-7,many,-,13,CASSPPDIYEQYF,TGTGCCAGCAGTCCCCCGGACATCTACGAGCAGTACTTC
TRBV27,TRBJ2-1,-,-,15,CASSKTGSVYNEQFF,TGTGCCAGCAGTAAAACAGGTTCGGTTTACAATGAGCAGTTCTTC
TRBV4-3,TRBJ2-3,few,-,17,CASSQESTSIGTDTQYF,TGCGCCAGCAGCCAAGAGTCGACGTCAATTGGCACAGATACGCAGTATTTT
TRBV25-1,TRBJ1-3,few,-,14,CASSDGFSGNTIYF,TGTGCCAGCAGTGACGGATTCTCAGGAAACACCATATATTTT
TRBV20-1,TRBJ1-2,few,-,17,CSARDFRQGLARYGYTF,TGCAGTGCTAGAGATTTTAGGCAGGGGCTCGCGCGATATGGCTACACCTTC
TRBV6-5,TRBJ2-3,-,TRBD2,15,CASSYTTSGTDTQYF,TGTGCCAGCAGTTACACCACTAGCGGGACAGATACGCAGTATTTT
TRBV5-1,TRBJ2-2,many,-,15,CASSLVPGDTGELFF,TGCGCCAGCAGCTTGGTTCCGGGAGACACCGGGGAGCTGTTTTTT
TRBV9,TRBJ2-7,-,-,15,CASSAPLGGSYEQYF,TGTGCCAGCAGCGCCCCACTGGGAGGCTCCTACGAGCAGTACTTC
TRBV14,TRBJ2-7,-,-,14,CANFTPPILYEQYF,TGTGCCAACTTCACTCCCCCTATCCTCTACGAGCAGTACTTC
TRBV6-2/TRBV6-3,TRBJ2-7,few,TRBD1,18,CASSYSLRTGTGAYEQYF,TGTGCCAGCAGTTACTCACTACGGACCGGGACAGGGGCCTACGAGCAGTACTTC
TRBV11-2,TRBJ2-7,few,TRBD1,14,CASSLEGQGYEQYF,TGTGCCAGCAGCTTAGAGGGACAGGGATACGAGCAGTACTTC
TRBV30,TRBJ2-7,-,-,12,CAWSTTGYEQYF,TGTGCCTGGAGTACGACAGGCTACGAGCAGTACTTC
TRBV29-1,TRBJ2-7,-,TRBD1,14,CSVEDRGQGNEQYF,TGCAGCGTTGAAGATCGGGGACAGGGCAACGAGCAGTACTTC
TRBV2,TRBJ2-7,-,-,14,CASSEEGRSYEQYF,TGTGCCAGCAGTGAAGAGGGACGTTCCTACGAGCAGTACTTC
TRBV10-3,TRBJ2-3,few,TRBD1,15,CAIGTRGQGTDTQYF,TGTGCCATCGGTACCAGGGGACAGGGCACAGATACGCAGTATTTT
TRBV28,TRBJ2-1,few,-,15,CASSLGRNEYNEQFF,TGTGCCAGCAGTTTAGGTCGGAACGAATACAATGAGCAGTTCTTC
TRBV4-3,TRBJ2-3,many,-,13,CASSQVTGDTQYF,TGCGCCAGCAGCCAAGTTACGGGAGATACGCAGTATTTT
TRBV20-1,TRBJ1-2,-,-,13,CSARDPGGHGYTF,TGCAGTGCTAGAGATCCGGGGGGCCATGGCTACACCTTC
TRBV5-1,TRBJ2-1,-,-,14,CASSPDNPYNEQFF,TGCGCCAGCAGCCCGGACAACCCCTACAATGAGCAGTTCTTC
TRBV29-1,TRBJ2-7,many,TRBD2,14,CSVESAGGDYEQYF,TGCAGCGTTGAATCAGCGGGGGGCGACTACGAGCAGTACTTC
TRBV5-1,TRBJ2-7,many,-,14,CASSSLDSSYEQYF,TGCGCCAGCAGCAGCCTCGACAGTTCCTACGAGCAGTACTTC
TRBV24-1,TRBJ2-5,few,-,16,CATSDLGLGLQETQYF,TGTGCCACCAGTGATTTGGGTCTCGGTCTCCAAGAGACCCAGTACTTC
TRBV24-1,TRBJ2-1,-,-,16,CATSEWGENSYNEQFF,TGTGCCACCAGTGAATGGGGCGAAAACTCCTACAATGAGCAGTTCTTC
TRBV5-6,TRBJ2-7,few,-,14,CASSSQVGVYEQYF,TGTGCCAGCAGCTCACAGGTAGGGGTATACGAGCAGTACTTC
TRBV6-5,TRBJ2-1,-,-,12,CASEASDNEQFF,TGTGCCAGCGAAGCTAGCGACAATGAGCAGTTCTTC
TRBV19,TRBJ2-1,-,-,15,CASSIGLASYNEQFF,TGTGCCAGTAGTATAGGTTTAGCTTCCTACAATGAGCAGTTCTTC
TRBV12-3/TRBV12-4,TRBJ1-1,-,-,17,CASSYPWGGQEHTEAFF,TGTGCCAGCAGTTACCCTTGGGGGGGGCAGGAGCACACTGAAGCTTTCTTT
TRBV25-1,TRBJ1-6,-,-,18,CASSEVREGRSYNSPLHF,TGTGCCAGCAGTGAAGTCAGAGAGGGGCGCTCCTATAATTCACCCCTCCACTTT
TRBV7-8,TRBJ2-7,-,-,15,CASSPGTQGSYEQYF,TGTGCCAGCAGCCCCGGGACCCAAGGCTCCTACGAGCAGTACTTC
TRBV6-2/TRBV6-3,TRBJ2-7,-,TRBD2,17,CASSYQSGGGASYEQYF,TGTGCCAGCAGTTACCAGTCTGGCGGGGGGGCCTCCTACGAGCAGTACTTC
TRBV6-6,TRBJ2-1,-,TRBD2,11,CASRLAGQQFF,TGTGCCAGCAGACTAGCGGGCCAGCAGTTCTTC
TRBV3-1,TRBJ2-5,-,-,14,CASSQSLEQETQYF,TGTGCCAGCAGCCAATCGCTTGAACAAGAGACCCAGTACTTC
TRBV6-2/TRBV6-3,TRBJ2-5,few,-,16,CASSYLPGAYQETQYF,TGTGCCAGCAGTTACTTGCCAGGGGCGTACCAAGAGACCCAGTACTTC
TRBV29-1,TRBJ2-1,few,TRBD2,15,CSVELAGNLFNEQFF,TGCAGCGTTGAACTAGCGGGAAACTTATTCAATGAGCAGTTCTTC
TRBV10-2,TRBJ2-1,-,-,13,CASSGPGPPEQFF,TGCGCCAGCAGTGGTCCGGGACCCCCTGAGCAGTTCTTC
TRBV20-1,TRBJ2-3,few,-,14,CSAGGGRSTDTQYF,TGCAGTGCTGGGGGCGGCAGGAGCACAGATACGCAGTATTTT
TRBV29-1,TRBJ2-2,-,TRBD2,16,CSVATSGRVYTGELFF,TGCAGCGTTGCGACTAGCGGGAGAGTGTACACCGGGGAGCTGTTTTTT
TRBV4-3,TRBJ2-1,few,-,16,CASSQGSGDGRKEQFF,TGCGCCAGCAGCCAAGGTTCAGGGGACGGCCGGAAGGAGCAGTTCTTC
TRBV14,TRBJ2-1,few,TRBD2,18,CASSRRQGLAESYNEQFF,TGTGCCAGCAGCCGACGACAAGGCCTAGCGGAGTCCTACAATGAGCAGTTCTTC
TRBV6-1,TRBJ2-3,few,TRBD1,14,CASSGTGGADTQYF,TGTGCCAGCAGTGGAACAGGGGGAGCAGATACGCAGTATTTT
TRBV4-1,TRBJ2-7,few,TRBD1,14,CASSPRDRDYEQYF,TGCGCCAGCAGCCCCCGGGACAGGGACTACGAGCAGTACTTC
TRBV7-9,TRBJ2-7,-,-,11,CASRGGPEQYF,TGTGCCAGCAGAGGGGGTCCCGAGCAGTACTTC
TRBV15,TRBJ2-1,-,-,12,CATSTQGREQFF,TGTGCCACCAGCACCCAGGGACGTGAGCAGTTCTTC
TRBV29-1,TRBJ2-2,many,-,14,CSVEEGANTGELFF,TGCAGCGTTGAGGAGGGGGCGAACACCGGGGAGCTGTTTTTT
TRBV5-1,TRBJ2-5,few,TRBD2,18,CASSLGGLAGGSQETQYF,TGCGCCAGCAGCTTAGGTGGCCTAGCGGGAGGGAGCCAAGAGACCCAGTACTTC